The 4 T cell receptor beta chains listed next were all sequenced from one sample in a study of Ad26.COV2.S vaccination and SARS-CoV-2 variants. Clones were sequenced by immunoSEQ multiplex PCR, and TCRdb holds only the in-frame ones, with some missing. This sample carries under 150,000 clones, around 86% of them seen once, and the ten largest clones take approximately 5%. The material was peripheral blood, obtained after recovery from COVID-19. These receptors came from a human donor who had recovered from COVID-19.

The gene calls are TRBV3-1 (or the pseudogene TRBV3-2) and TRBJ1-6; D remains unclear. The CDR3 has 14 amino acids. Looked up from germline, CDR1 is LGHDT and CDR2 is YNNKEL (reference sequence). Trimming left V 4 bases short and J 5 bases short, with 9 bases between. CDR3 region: CASSLGSHNSPLHF. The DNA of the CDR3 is TGTGCCAGCAGCCTCGGGTCCCATAATTCACCCCTCCACTTT.

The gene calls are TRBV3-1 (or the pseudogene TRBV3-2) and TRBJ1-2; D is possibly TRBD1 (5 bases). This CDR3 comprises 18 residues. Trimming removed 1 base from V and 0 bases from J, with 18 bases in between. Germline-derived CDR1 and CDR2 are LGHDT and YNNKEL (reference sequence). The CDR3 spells CASSQGAGTEITNYGYTF. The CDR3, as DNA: TGTGCCAGCAGCCAAGGGGCCGGGACCGAAATCACTAACTATGGCTACACCTTC.

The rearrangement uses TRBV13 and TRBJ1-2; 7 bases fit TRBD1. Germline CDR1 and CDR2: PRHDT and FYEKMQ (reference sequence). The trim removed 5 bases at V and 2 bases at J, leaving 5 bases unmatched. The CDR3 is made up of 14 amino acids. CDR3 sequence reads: CASSLRDRNYGYTF. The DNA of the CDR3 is TGTGCCAGCAGCCTCCGGGACAGAAACTATGGCTACACCTTC.

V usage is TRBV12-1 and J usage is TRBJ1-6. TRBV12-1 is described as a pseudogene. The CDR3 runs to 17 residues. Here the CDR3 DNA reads TGTGCCAGCAGCTTTAGATTTCGGGACTTGTATAATTCACCCCTCCACTTT. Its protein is CASSFRFRDLYNSPLHF.